This TCR beta chain was found in a study of Graves' ophthalmopathy and Graves' hyperthyroidism. TCR beta CDR3 regions were amplified from RNA transcripts. First-round RT-PCR used HTBI primers; second-round multiplex PCR followed. TCRdb called the multiplex PCR reads again in MiXCR, with one record for every CDR3 protein. The table includes about 740,000 distinct CDR3 sequences, 35% to 50% detected once. The sample holds many counts of this clonotype. Antigen unknown. Study-level results: In predicting ophthalmopathy progression, the model reached approximately 70% sensitivity and 72.22% specificity.

The CDR3 covers 15 residues. Germline values: CDR1 ENHRY, CDR2 SYGVKD. V dropped 2 bases and J dropped 7 bases, with 12 bases sitting between them. The chain is built from TRBV10-3 and TRBJ1-6; no reliable D call. The sequencing input was peripheral blood. This TCR was recovered from an adult man with Graves' ophthalmopathy. This CDR3 reads CAISERQKENSPLHF. CDR3 sequence (DNA): TGTGCCATCAGTGAGAGGCAGAAGGAGAATTCACCCCTCCACTTT.